This T cell receptor beta chain was identified in a study of blood T cell repertoires in COVID-19. Only in-frame clones appear in the TCRdb table, and some are missing; sequencing was by immunoSEQ multiplex PCR. The data show 110,000 or so clones, roughly nine tenths seen once. CDR3 length: 12 residues. CDR1 and CDR2 from the germline V gene are GTSNPN and SVGIG (reference sequence). Trimming cost V 2 bases and J 8 bases; bases outside gene matches: 3. The V call is TRBV30, the J call TRBJ1-2; TRBD1 aligns across 9 bases. Material: peripheral blood. The sequence was collected from a man between 65 and 79 years old who had recovered from COVID-19. The CDR3 bases are TGTGCCTGGAGTCACAGGGGGCTCGGCTACACCTTC. This encodes CAWSHRGLGYTF.